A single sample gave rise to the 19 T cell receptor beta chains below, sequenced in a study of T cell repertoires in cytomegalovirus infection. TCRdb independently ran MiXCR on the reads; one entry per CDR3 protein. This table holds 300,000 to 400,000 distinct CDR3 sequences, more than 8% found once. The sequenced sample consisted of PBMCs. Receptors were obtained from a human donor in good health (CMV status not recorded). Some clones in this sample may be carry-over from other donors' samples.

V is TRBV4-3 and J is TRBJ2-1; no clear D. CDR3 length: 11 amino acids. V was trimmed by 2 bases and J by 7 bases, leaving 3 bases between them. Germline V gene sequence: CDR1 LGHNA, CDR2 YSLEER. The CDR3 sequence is CASSQKNEQFF. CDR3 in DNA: TGCGCCAGCAGCCAAAAAAATGAGCAGTTCTTC.

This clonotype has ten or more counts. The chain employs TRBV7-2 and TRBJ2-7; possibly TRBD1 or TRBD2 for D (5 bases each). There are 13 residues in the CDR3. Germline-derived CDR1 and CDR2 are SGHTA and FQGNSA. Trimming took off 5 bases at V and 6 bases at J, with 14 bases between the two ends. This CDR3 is CASSRDGGGEQYF. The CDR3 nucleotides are TGTGCCAGCAGCCGGGACGGAGGCGGCGAGCAGTACTTC.

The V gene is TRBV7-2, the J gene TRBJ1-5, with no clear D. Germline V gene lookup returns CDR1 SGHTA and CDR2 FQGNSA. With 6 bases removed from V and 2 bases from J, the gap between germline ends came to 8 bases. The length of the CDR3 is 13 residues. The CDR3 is CASRAGGNQPQHF. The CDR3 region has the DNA TGTGCCAGCAGGGCCGGGGGCAATCAGCCCCAGCATTTT.

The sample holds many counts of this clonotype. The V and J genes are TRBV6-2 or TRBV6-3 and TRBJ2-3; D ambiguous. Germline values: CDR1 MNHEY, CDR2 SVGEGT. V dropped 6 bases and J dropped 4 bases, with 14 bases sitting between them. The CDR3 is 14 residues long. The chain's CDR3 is CASSSTWASDTQYF. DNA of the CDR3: TGTGCCAGCAGCTCTACATGGGCCTCAGATACGCAGTATTTT.

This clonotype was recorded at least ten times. CDR3 nucleotides: TGTGCCAGCAGCCAAGTGACAGCCTTTAATGAAAAACTGTTTTTT. Translation: CASSQVTAFNEKLFF. The chain is built from TRBV4-2 and TRBJ1-4; maybe TRBD1 (5 bases). V was clipped by 1 base and J by 4 bases, with 10 bases between them. The CDR3 runs 15 residues. In germline, CDR1 is LGHNA, CDR2 YNFKEQ.

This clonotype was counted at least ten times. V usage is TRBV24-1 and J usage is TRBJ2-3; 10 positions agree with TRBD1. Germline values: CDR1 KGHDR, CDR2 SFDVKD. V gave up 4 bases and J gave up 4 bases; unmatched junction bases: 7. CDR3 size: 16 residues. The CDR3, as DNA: TGTGCCACCAGTGACCCGGGACAGGGGACTTCAGATACGCAGTATTTT. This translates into CATSDPGQGTSDTQYF.

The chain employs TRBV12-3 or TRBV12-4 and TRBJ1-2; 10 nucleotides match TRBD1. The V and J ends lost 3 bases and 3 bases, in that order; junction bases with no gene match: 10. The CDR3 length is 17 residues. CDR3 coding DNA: TGTGCCAGCAGTTTCAAGACAGGGGGCCTTGAGGACTATGGCTACACCTTC. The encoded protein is CASSFKTGGLEDYGYTF.

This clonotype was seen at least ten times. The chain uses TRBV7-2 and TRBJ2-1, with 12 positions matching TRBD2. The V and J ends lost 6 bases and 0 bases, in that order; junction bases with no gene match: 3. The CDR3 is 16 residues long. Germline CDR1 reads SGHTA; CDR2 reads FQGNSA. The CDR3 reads CASRLAGGSSYNEQFF. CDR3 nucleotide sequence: TGTGCCAGCAGACTAGCGGGGGGAAGCTCCTACAATGAGCAGTTCTTC.

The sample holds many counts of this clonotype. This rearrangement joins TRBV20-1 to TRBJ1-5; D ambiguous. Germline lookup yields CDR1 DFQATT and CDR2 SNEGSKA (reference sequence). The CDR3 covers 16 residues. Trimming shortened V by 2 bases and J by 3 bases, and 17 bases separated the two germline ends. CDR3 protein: CSARRADKTPNQPQHF. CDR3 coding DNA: TGCAGTGCTAGACGGGCAGACAAAACCCCCAATCAGCCCCAGCATTTT.

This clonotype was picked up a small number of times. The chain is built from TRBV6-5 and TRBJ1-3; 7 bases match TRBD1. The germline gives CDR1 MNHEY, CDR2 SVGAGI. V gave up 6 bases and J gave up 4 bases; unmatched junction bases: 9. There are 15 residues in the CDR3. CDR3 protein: CASSPNTGVGNTIYF. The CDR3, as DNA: TGTGCCAGCAGCCCTAATACAGGGGTCGGAAACACCATATATTTT.

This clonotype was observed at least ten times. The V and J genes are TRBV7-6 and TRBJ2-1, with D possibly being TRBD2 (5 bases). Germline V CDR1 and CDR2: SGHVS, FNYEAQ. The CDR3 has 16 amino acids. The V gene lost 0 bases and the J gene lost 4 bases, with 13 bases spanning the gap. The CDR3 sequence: CASSLALASPYNEQFF. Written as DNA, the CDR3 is TGTGCCAGCAGCTTAGCCTTGGCTAGCCCTTACAATGAGCAGTTCTTC.

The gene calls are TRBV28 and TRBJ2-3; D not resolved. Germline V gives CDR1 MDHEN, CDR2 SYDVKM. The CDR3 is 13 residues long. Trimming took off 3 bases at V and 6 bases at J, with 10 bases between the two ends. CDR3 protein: CASSLIAGDTQYF. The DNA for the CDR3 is TGTGCCAGCAGTTTGATCGCCGGGGATACGCAGTATTTT.

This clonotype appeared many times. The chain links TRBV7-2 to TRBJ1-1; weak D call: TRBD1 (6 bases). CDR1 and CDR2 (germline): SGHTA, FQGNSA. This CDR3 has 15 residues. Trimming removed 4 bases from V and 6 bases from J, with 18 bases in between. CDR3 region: CASSSRRGGEAEAFF. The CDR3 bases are TGTGCCAGCAGCTCTAGAAGGGGGGGCGAGGCTGAAGCTTTCTTT.

The CDR3 DNA reads as TGCAGTGCTAGAGATCACCATTATACGCAGTATTTT. Amino acids: CSARDHHYTQYF. The J gene is TRBJ2-3, the V gene TRBV20-1; no clear D gene. The V gene lost 0 bases and the J gene lost 7 bases, with 8 bases spanning the gap. Germline CDR1 reads DFQATT; CDR2 reads SNEGSKA (reference sequence). This CDR3 has 12 residues.

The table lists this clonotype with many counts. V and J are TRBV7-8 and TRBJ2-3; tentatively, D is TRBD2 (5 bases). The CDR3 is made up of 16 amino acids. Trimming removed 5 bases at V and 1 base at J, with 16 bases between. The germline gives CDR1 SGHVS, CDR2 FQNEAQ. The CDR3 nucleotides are TGTGCCAGCAGCCCAGACTCGAGCGGAGGCACAGATACGCAGTATTTT. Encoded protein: CASSPDSSGGTDTQYF.

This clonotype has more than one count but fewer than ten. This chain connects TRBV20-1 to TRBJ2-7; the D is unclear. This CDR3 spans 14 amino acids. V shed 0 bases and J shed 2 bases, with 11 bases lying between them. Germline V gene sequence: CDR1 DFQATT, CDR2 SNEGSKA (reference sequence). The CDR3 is CSARDAGLTYEQYF. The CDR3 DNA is TGCAGTGCTAGAGATGCCGGCCTTACCTACGAGCAGTACTTC.

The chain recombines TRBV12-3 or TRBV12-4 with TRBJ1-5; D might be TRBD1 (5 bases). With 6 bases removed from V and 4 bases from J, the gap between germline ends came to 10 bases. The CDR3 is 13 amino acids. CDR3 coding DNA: TGTGCCAGCAGCCCGACAGCGAATCAGCCCCAGCATTTT. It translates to CASSPTANQPQHF.

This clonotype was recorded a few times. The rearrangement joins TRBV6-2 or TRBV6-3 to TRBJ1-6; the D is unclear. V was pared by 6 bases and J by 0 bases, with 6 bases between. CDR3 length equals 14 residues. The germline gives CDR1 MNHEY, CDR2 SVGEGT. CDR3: CASRRSSYNSPLHF. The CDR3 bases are TGTGCCAGCAGGAGGAGCTCCTATAATTCACCCCTCCACTTT.

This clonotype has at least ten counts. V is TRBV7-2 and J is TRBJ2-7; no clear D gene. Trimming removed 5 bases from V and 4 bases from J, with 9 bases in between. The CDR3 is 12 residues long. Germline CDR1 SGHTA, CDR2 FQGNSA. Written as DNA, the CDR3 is TGTGCCAGCAGCCGACTGGGATACGAGCAGTACTTC. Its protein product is CASSRLGYEQYF.